One and the same sample provided the 32 T cell receptor beta chains below, sequenced in a study of identifying expanded T cells in peripheral blood. Sequencing was performed with immunoSEQ multiplex PCR; in TCRdb, only in-frame clones are kept and a portion is missing. The data show 97,000 or so clones, with about 91% seen just once and roughly 14% held by the top ten. Sequenced: blood. These receptors were taken from a person aged 18 to 69 in good health.

The J gene is TRBJ1-1, the V gene TRBV7-8; tentatively, D is TRBD1 (6 bases). Germline V CDR1 and CDR2: SGHVS, FQNEAQ. CDR3 length: 14 amino acids. V dropped 7 bases and J dropped 5 bases, with 17 bases sitting between them. This CDR3 reads CASIRGGMGTEAFF. The CDR3 coding sequence is TGTGCCAGCATTCGGGGGGGCATGGGGACTGAAGCTTTCTTT.

This CDR3 is CASSSDPLRNEQFF. CDR3 bases: TGTGCCAGTAGTTCGGACCCCCTAAGGAATGAGCAGTTCTTC. The V gene is TRBV19, the J gene TRBJ2-1; D unclear. V lost 5 bases to trimming and J lost 7 bases, with 15 bases between them. From germline, CDR1 is LNHDA and CDR2 SQIVND (reference sequence). The CDR3 loop spans 14 amino acids.

The rearrangement links TRBV27 to TRBJ2-5, with a tentative D call TRBD2 (7 bases). V lost 4 bases to trimming and J lost 6 bases, with 18 bases between them. Germline values: CDR1 MNHEY, CDR2 SMNVEV (reference sequence). This CDR3 has 15 amino acids. CDR3 loop: CASSSRDGGPKTQYF. DNA for the CDR3: TGTGCCAGCAGTTCCAGGGACGGGGGGCCGAAGACCCAGTACTTC.

The genes are TRBV2 and TRBJ2-5; weak D call: TRBD2 (6 bases). CDR3 length equals 13 residues. V lost 9 bases to trimming and J lost 5 bases, with 16 bases between them. Germline CDR1 reads SNHLY; CDR2 reads FYNNEI. CDR3 sequence reads: CASGGLAPETQYF. The CDR3 region has the DNA TGTGCCAGTGGAGGGCTAGCCCCGGAGACCCAGTACTTC. The variable domain in full, completed from reference TRBV2 and TRBJ2-5, reads EPEVTQTPSHQVTQMGQEVILRCVPISNHLYFYWYRQILGQKVEFLVSFYNNEISEKSEIFDDQFSVERPDGSNFTLKIRSTKLEDSAMYFCASGGLAPETQYFGPGTRLLVL.

The CDR3 here is CAWRGGTGELFF. The CDR3, as DNA: TGTGCCTGGAGGGGGGGAACCGGGGAGCTGTTTTTT. The rearrangement joins TRBV30 to TRBJ2-2; D might be TRBD2 (6 bases). V was shortened by 3 bases and J by 5 bases, with 7 bases between the two germline ends. Per the germline V gene, CDR1 is GTSNPN and CDR2 is SVGIG (reference sequence). The length of the CDR3 is 12 residues.

The chain couples TRBV19 to TRBJ2-3; D is perhaps TRBD1 or TRBD2 (5 bases each). Trimming pared 3 bases from V and 4 bases from J, leaving 11 bases between. Germline V gene lookup returns CDR1 LNHDA and CDR2 SQIVND (reference sequence). CDR3 size: 14 residues. CDR3 nucleotides: TGTGCCAGTAGTATTATGGGGGTCCCAGATACGCAGTATTTT. This gives the protein CASSIMGVPDTQYF.

This clone appeared once. J is TRBJ1-2 and V is TRBV7-9; 7 positions match TRBD1. Germline-derived CDR1 and CDR2 are SEHNR and FQNEAQ (reference sequence). The V segment lost 8 bases and the J segment 7 bases; nucleotides outside the gene matches: 10. CDR3 length equals 13 residues. CDR3 nucleotide sequence: TGTGCCAGCGGAGGGGGCAGCTCGAGTGGCTACACCTTC. It is translated as CASGGGSSSGYTF.

This rearrangement joins TRBV6-6 to TRBJ2-5; a possible D gene is TRBD2 (5 bases). This CDR3 has 16 amino acids. Trimming pared 2 bases from V and 7 bases from J, leaving 20 bases between. Per the germline V gene, CDR1 is MNHNY and CDR2 is SVGAGI (reference sequence). The CDR3 DNA sequence: TGTGCCAGCAGTTACGGTACTAGGTGGGATCTGAGGACCCAGTACTTC. Translation gives CASSYGTRWDLRTQYF.

The J gene is TRBJ2-1, the V gene TRBV7-8; no definite D call. Germline CDR1 and CDR2: SGHVS and FQNEAQ. The CDR3 is made up of 15 amino acids. The V gene lost 5 bases and the J gene lost 7 bases, with 18 bases spanning the gap. CDR3 sequence reads: CASSKYHPSSNEQFF. As DNA, the CDR3 is TGTGCCAGCAGCAAATACCATCCCTCTAGTAATGAGCAGTTCTTC.

The chain recombines TRBV6-5 with TRBJ2-5; D might be TRBD2 (7 bases). V was shortened by 5 bases and J by 5 bases, with 15 bases between the two germline ends. Germline V CDR1 and CDR2: MNHEY, SVGAGI. This CDR3 spans 14 amino acids. In DNA, the CDR3 is TGTGCCAGCAGTAAAGGGGGGGCCCGGGAGACCCAGTACTTC. It yields the protein CASSKGGARETQYF.

The CDR3 spells CASSLGSRTTDTQYF. The CDR3 bases are TGTGCCAGCAGCTTAGGATCCAGAACCACAGATACGCAGTATTTT. The chain is built from TRBV7-2 and TRBJ2-3, with D unclear. Trimming shortened V by 1 base and J by 2 bases, and 10 bases separated the two germline ends. Germline V gene sequence: CDR1 SGHTA, CDR2 FQGNSA. The CDR3 is made up of 15 amino acids.

The chain carries TRBV6-5 and TRBJ1-3, with TRBD1 matching 7 bases. There are 14 residues in the CDR3. Germline assignment: CDR1 MNHEY and CDR2 SVGAGI. V shed 5 bases, J shed 2 bases, and the junction held 3 bases outside the gene matches. The CDR3 protein is CASSLDRAGNTIYF. The CDR3 coding sequence is TGTGCCAGCAGTCTCGACAGGGCTGGAAACACCATATATTTT.

The chain has TRBV7-9 and TRBJ2-3; D call uncertain. The V and J ends lost 1 base and 0 bases respectively, with 2 bases between them. Per the germline V gene, CDR1 is SEHNR and CDR2 is FQNEAQ (reference sequence). There are 13 residues in the CDR3. The CDR3 nucleotides are TGTGCCAGCAGCTTAGAAAGCACAGATACGCAGTATTTT. It translates to CASSLESTDTQYF.

This clone is deemed medium-sized. V is TRBV4-3 and J is TRBJ1-6, with a tentative D call TRBD1 (6 bases). Germline V gene lookup returns CDR1 LGHNA and CDR2 YSLEER. This CDR3 comprises 15 residues. Between the trimmed V and J ends, which lost 0 bases and 8 bases, there was a span of 11 bases. Here the CDR3 DNA reads TGCGCCAGCAGCCAAGAATTCAGGGGAGATTCACCCCTCCACTTT. Amino acids: CASSQEFRGDSPLHF.

This chain joins TRBV25-1 and TRBJ1-4; a weak D match, TRBD1 (5 bases). Germline CDR1 reads MGHDK; CDR2 reads SYGVNS. With 2 bases removed from V and 3 bases from J, the gap between germline ends came to 10 bases. The CDR3 is 15 residues long. For the CDR3, the DNA is TGTGCCAGCAGTGAACAGGGTGACCCTAATGAAAAACTGTTTTTT. Translated: CASSEQGDPNEKLFF.

The genes are TRBV18 and TRBJ2-2; 10 bases match TRBD1. This CDR3 is built from 15 residues. Looked up from germline, CDR1 is KGHSH and CDR2 is LQKENI. V shed 3 bases and J 6 bases; nucleotides not matched to a gene: 4. Here the CDR3 reads CASSPDRGRSGELFF. DNA for the CDR3: TGTGCCAGCTCACCCGACAGGGGGCGGTCCGGGGAGCTGTTTTTT.

V and J are TRBV7-6 and TRBJ1-1; no definite D call. There are 13 residues in the CDR3. Trimming took off 1 base at V and 8 bases at J, with 11 bases between the two ends. Germline V CDR1 and CDR2: SGHVS, FNYEAQ. The chain's CDR3 is CASSLVGLREAFF. For the CDR3, the DNA is TGTGCCAGCAGCTTAGTCGGCCTTAGGGAAGCTTTCTTT.

The J gene is TRBJ2-3, the V gene TRBV6-5; possible D gene TRBD1, 6 bases. Germline CDR1 reads MNHEY; CDR2 reads SVGAGI. V lost 2 bases to trimming and J lost 4 bases, with 7 bases between them. The CDR3 consists of 13 residues. CDR3 in DNA: TGTGCCAGCAGTTACACAGGGCCAGATACGCAGTATTTT. This gives the protein CASSYTGPDTQYF.

V and J are TRBV30 and TRBJ1-2; unclear D gene. Trimming removed 7 bases from V and 8 bases from J, with 17 bases in between. The CDR3 has 12 residues. Looked up from germline, CDR1 is GTSNPN and CDR2 is SVGIG (reference sequence). The CDR3, as DNA: TGTGCCTTACGGTCCCCACCCCAAGGCTACACCTTC. It is translated as CALRSPPQGYTF.

The chain carries TRBV9 and TRBJ1-1; 9 bases match TRBD1. Germline assignment: CDR1 SGDLS and CDR2 YYNGEE. This CDR3 is 15 amino acids long. The junction had 8 bases not matched to a gene; V was cut back by 0 bases and J by 8 bases. CDR3 in DNA: TGTGCCAGCAGCGTAGTCGGGACAGGGATAAACGAAGCTTTCTTT. It is translated as CASSVVGTGINEAFF. Looking up the rest from reference TRBV9 and TRBJ1-1 gives the full variable domain: DSGVTQTPKHLITATGQRVTLRCSPRSGDLSVYWYQQSLDQGLQFLIQYYNGEERAKGNILERFSAQQFPDLHSELNLSSLELGDSALYFCASSVVGTGINEAFFGQGTRLTVV.

This sequence joins TRBV10-3 and TRBJ1-2, with D unclear. Trimming removed 0 bases from V and 4 bases from J, with 9 bases in between. The CDR3 is 14 amino acids. Germline V lookup: CDR1 ENHRY, CDR2 SYGVKD. CDR3 bases: TGTGCCATCAGTGAGTCGCCCGGGATCTATGGCTACACCTTC. Protein product: CAISESPGIYGYTF.

This rearrangement joins TRBV9 to TRBJ2-5, with 8 bases fitting TRBD1. Germline CDR1 reads SGDLS; CDR2 reads YYNGEE. The CDR3 totals 16 residues. V trimming: 3 bases; J trimming: 5 bases; junction bases outside the gene matches: 12. This CDR3 reads CASSGGTGSMGETQYF. The CDR3 DNA follows: TGTGCCAGCAGCGGAGGGACAGGCTCGATGGGGGAGACCCAGTACTTC.

The V gene is TRBV6-6, the J gene TRBJ2-1; TRBD1 matches at 7 bases. The CDR3 has 15 residues. Germline CDR1 is MNHNY and CDR2 is SVGAGI (reference sequence). Trimming cost V 6 bases and J 5 bases; bases outside gene matches: 10. The CDR3 DNA follows: TGTGCCAGCAGACACGACAGGGCTGACCACAATGAGCAGTTCTTC. Translating it yields CASRHDRADHNEQFF.

This rearrangement joins TRBV5-1 to TRBJ2-3, with 9 nucleotides matching TRBD1. Germline CDR1 SGHRS, CDR2 YFSETQ. Trimming cost V 1 base and J 5 bases; bases outside gene matches: 5. The CDR3 length is 15 residues. CDR3 region: CASSLRDRVQDTQYF. CDR3 sequence (DNA): TGCGCCAGCAGCTTGCGGGACAGGGTACAAGATACGCAGTATTTT.

The genes are TRBV9 and TRBJ2-2; D unresolved. The germline V gene encodes CDR1 SGDLS and CDR2 YYNGEE. The CDR3 consists of 12 residues. Trimming stripped 0 bases from V and 5 bases from J, with 2 bases between. The CDR3 spells CASSVVTGELFF. The CDR3 nucleotides read TGTGCCAGCAGCGTAGTAACCGGGGAGCTGTTTTTT. The full variable domain, completed using reference TRBV9 and TRBJ2-2, is DSGVTQTPKHLITATGQRVTLRCSPRSGDLSVYWYQQSLDQGLQFLIQYYNGEERAKGNILERFSAQQFPDLHSELNLSSLELGDSALYFCASSVVTGELFFGEGSRLTVL.

This clone was seen a handful of times. The J gene is TRBJ1-5, the V gene TRBV19; D gene unclear. In germline, CDR1 is LNHDA, CDR2 SQIVND (reference sequence). The V end was cut by 7 bases, the J end by 0 bases, with 13 bases between. The CDR3 is 15 residues long. DNA of the CDR3: TGTGCCAGTACCAGGACGGGCTATAGCAATCAGCCCCAGCATTTT. Residues: CASTRTGYSNQPQHF.

The V and J genes are TRBV15 and TRBJ1-5; TRBD1 aligns across 9 bases. With V trimmed by 5 bases and J by 6 bases, 14 bases remained unmatched. CDR3 size: 17 residues. Germline values: CDR1 LNHNV, CDR2 YYDKDF (reference sequence). The CDR3 bases are TGTGCCACCAGCTGGACGAGGGACAGGGTGTTGGGTCAGCCCCAGCATTTT. It is translated as CATSWTRDRVLGQPQHF.

The chain recombines TRBV2 with TRBJ1-6; 10 positions agree with TRBD1. Trimming took 6 bases from V and 9 from J; bases not matched to a gene: 8. CDR3 length equals 15 residues. The germline V gene encodes CDR1 SNHLY and CDR2 FYNNEI. The CDR3 here is CASRDFRDRGSPLHF. The DNA for the CDR3 is TGTGCCAGCAGGGACTTCCGGGACAGGGGTTCACCCCTCCACTTT.

V usage is TRBV7-9 and J usage is TRBJ2-7, with D unresolved. The CDR3 has 12 residues. Looked up from germline, CDR1 is SEHNR and CDR2 is FQNEAQ (reference sequence). Trimming took 5 bases from V and 9 from J, leaving 14 bases between them. The CDR3 DNA sequence: TGTGCCAGCAGCCCCCTTTCAGGAAGGCAGTACTTC. It translates to CASSPLSGRQYF.

This clone was recorded once. V and J are TRBV14 and TRBJ2-4, with D possibly TRBD1 on 6 matching bases. Germline CDR1 and CDR2: SGHDN and FVKESK. Deletions cut 5 bases from V and 8 bases from J, with 16 bases between. The CDR3 spans 14 residues. The CDR3 sequence is CASSKDSAPHIQYF. In nucleotides, the CDR3 is TGTGCCAGCAGCAAGGACAGCGCCCCTCACATTCAGTACTTC.

The J gene is TRBJ2-5, the V gene TRBV2, with TRBD2 identical over 7 bases. Trimming removed 7 bases from V and 5 bases from J; junction bases left unmatched: 7. Germline V CDR1 and CDR2: SNHLY, FYNNEI. This CDR3 is built from 13 residues. CDR3 sequence reads: CASMRENGETQYF. The CDR3 DNA follows: TGTGCCAGCATGCGGGAGAATGGGGAGACCCAGTACTTC.

The chain combines TRBV29-1 with TRBJ2-3; the D is unclear. The V end was cut by 3 bases, the J end by 5 bases, with 6 bases between. The CDR3 totals 11 residues. Germline lookup yields CDR1 SQVTM and CDR2 ANQGSEA. The CDR3 region is CSVEGVDTQYF. CDR3 DNA sequence: TGCAGCGTTGAGGGTGTAGATACGCAGTATTTT.